Listed here are 13 T cell receptor beta chains from one sample, sequenced in a study of control samples from healthy donors and cancer patients. Profiled with immunoSEQ multiplex PCR; TCRdb holds only in-frame clones, not every one. In the table there are about 19,000 clones, roughly 84% of which are singletons. The sequencing input was PBMCs. The receptors were gathered from a woman aged 70-85 years with lung cancer.

The chain is built from TRBV7-3 and TRBJ2-6, with a tentative D call TRBD1 (6 bases). Trimming cost V 5 bases and J 0 bases, with 17 bases left between them. The V gene's germline CDR1 is SGHTA and CDR2 FQGTGA. This CDR3 comprises 18 residues. The DNA for the CDR3 is TGTGCCAGCAGCCCGCGACAGGAGGCCTTCTCTGGGGCCAACGTCCTGACTTTC. Amino acid sequence: CASSPRQEAFSGANVLTF.

This chain links TRBV5-1 with TRBJ2-7; D is undetermined. Germline V gene sequence: CDR1 SGHRS, CDR2 YFSETQ. The V end was cut by 8 bases, the J end by 3 bases, with 18 bases between. The CDR3 extends over 14 amino acids. DNA for the CDR3: TGCGCCAGTTCGGACGGTGGGGTATACTACGAGCAGTACTTC. Encoded protein: CASSDGGVYYEQYF. The entire variable domain, with the rest obtained from reference TRBV5-1 and TRBJ2-7, is as follows: KAGVTQTPRYLIKTRGQQVTLSCSPISGHRSVSWYQQTPGQGLQFLFEYFSETQRNKGNFPGRFSGRQFSNSRSEMNVSTLELGDSALYLCASSDGGVYYEQYFGPGTRLTVT.

V is TRBV9 and J is TRBJ2-7; 14 positions match TRBD2. V lost 4 bases to trimming and J lost 4 bases; unmatched junction nucleotides: 7. CDR1 is SGDLS, CDR2 YYNGEE, per germline. The CDR3 contains 16 residues. The CDR3 region has the DNA TGTGCCAGCAGCTCCCTGGGACTAGCGGGAGTGTACGAGCAGTACTTC. Protein: CASSSLGLAGVYEQYF.

In regard to this clone: The junction does not match germline at one end; this may be a read error. The genes are TRBV27 and TRBJ1-1; 7 bases align to TRBD1. Germline V gene sequence: CDR1 MNHEY, CDR2 SMNVEV (reference sequence). The CDR3 is 17 residues long. The CDR3 sequence: CTSIPRWRGRMETEAFF. The CDR3 bases are TGTACCAGCATCCCTAGGTGGAGGGGGCGGATGGAGACTGAAGCTTTCTTT.

The chain links TRBV2 to TRBJ1-2; D is ambiguous. The CDR3 length is 16 residues. Trimming took 4 bases from V and 4 from J, leaving 19 bases between them. CDR1 is SNHLY and CDR2 is FYNNEI in the germline V gene. The CDR3 DNA sequence: TGTGCCAGCAGTGTCCCCCCTAGTTTATTCCCCTATGGCTACACCTTC. Protein sequence: CASSVPPSLFPYGYTF.

This clone was picked up a small number of times. The chain combines TRBV24-1 with TRBJ2-7; TRBD2 matches 16 bases. Per germline, CDR1 KGHDR and CDR2 SFDVKD. CDR3 size: 16 residues. J was trimmed by 5 bases and V by 7 bases; bases with no gene match: 7. The CDR3 loop is CATSAGLAGGPNEQYF. The CDR3 DNA sequence: TGTGCCACCAGCGCGGGACTAGCGGGAGGGCCCAACGAGCAGTACTTC.

The J gene is TRBJ2-2, the V gene TRBV19, with a tentative D call TRBD2 (5 bases). CDR1 is LNHDA and CDR2 is SQIVND in the germline V gene (reference sequence). V lost 5 bases and J 5 bases, leaving 9 bases between the germline ends. The CDR3 has 13 residues. The CDR3 spells CASSDYQTGELFF. In DNA form, the CDR3 reads TGTGCCAGTAGTGACTACCAGACCGGGGAGCTGTTTTTT.

V usage is TRBV10-3 and J usage is TRBJ2-7; TRBD2 might be the D (6 bases). V dropped 4 bases and J dropped 4 bases, with 14 bases sitting between them. The CDR3 is 14 residues long. Germline CDR1 ENHRY, CDR2 SYGVKD. CDR3 sequence: CAISGGGWNYEQYF. The CDR3 DNA sequence: TGTGCCATCAGTGGGGGAGGCTGGAATTACGAGCAGTACTTC.

CDR3 sequence reads: CASSVTSVNSYEQYF. In DNA form, the CDR3 reads TGTGCCAGCAGCGTGACTAGCGTTAACTCCTACGAGCAGTACTTC. The chain is built from TRBV9 and TRBJ2-7; 8 bases agree with TRBD2. The CDR3 has 15 amino acids. Per the germline V gene, CDR1 is SGDLS and CDR2 is YYNGEE. V gave up 2 bases and J gave up 0 bases; unmatched junction bases: 4.

The chain couples TRBV7-2 to TRBJ1-2, with D tentatively TRBD1 (5 bases). CDR1 and CDR2 from the germline V gene are SGHTA and FQGNSA. The CDR3 has 16 amino acids. V gave up 5 bases and J gave up 3 bases, with 19 bases separating them. The CDR3: CASSNWSGRRDYGYTF. For the CDR3, the DNA is TGTGCCAGCAGCAACTGGTCGGGACGGAGGGACTATGGCTACACCTTC.

V is TRBV5-1 and J is TRBJ2-7, with D maybe TRBD1 (6 bases). CDR1 and CDR2 (germline): SGHRS, YFSETQ. Deletions cut 6 bases from V and 8 bases from J, with 15 bases between. The CDR3 totals 12 residues. The DNA of the CDR3 is TGCGCCAGCATCCTGAGAGGGGACAAGCAGTACTTC. This sequence encodes CASILRGDKQYF.

In DNA, the CDR3 is TGTGCCAGCTCACCAACACTGGGGCAGACCGAATCGGAACTGTTTTTT. This gives the protein CASSPTLGQTESELFF. The V and J genes are TRBV18 and TRBJ1-4; D might be TRBD1 (5 bases). This CDR3 is built from 16 residues. The germline V gene encodes CDR1 KGHSH and CDR2 LQKENI. The V end was cut by 2 bases, the J end by 12 bases, with 22 bases between.

This chain links TRBV16 with TRBJ2-1, with TRBD2 matching over 9 bases. V trimming: 4 bases; J trimming: 5 bases; junction bases outside the gene matches: 3. From germline, CDR1 is KGHSY and CDR2 FQNENV. The CDR3 is 14 amino acids. CDR3 region: CASSPRTSDNEQFF. CDR3 bases: TGTGCCAGCAGCCCCCGGACTAGCGACAATGAGCAGTTCTTC.